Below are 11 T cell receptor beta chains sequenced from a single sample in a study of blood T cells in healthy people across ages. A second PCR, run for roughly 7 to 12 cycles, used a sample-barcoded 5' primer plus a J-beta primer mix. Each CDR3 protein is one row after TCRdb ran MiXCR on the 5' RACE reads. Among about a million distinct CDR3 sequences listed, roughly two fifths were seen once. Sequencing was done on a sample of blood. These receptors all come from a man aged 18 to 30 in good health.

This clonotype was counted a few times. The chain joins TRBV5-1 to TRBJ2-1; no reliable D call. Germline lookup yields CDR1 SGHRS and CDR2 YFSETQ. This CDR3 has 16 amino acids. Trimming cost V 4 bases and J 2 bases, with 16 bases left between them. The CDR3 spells CASSNSIEGPYNEQFF. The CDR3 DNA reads TGCGCCAGCAGCAACAGCATAGAAGGTCCCTACAATGAGCAGTTCTTC. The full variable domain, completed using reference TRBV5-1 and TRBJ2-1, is KAGVTQTPRYLIKTRGQQVTLSCSPISGHRSVSWYQQTPGQGLQFLFEYFSETQRNKGNFPGRFSGRQFSNSRSEMNVSTLELGDSALYLCASSNSIEGPYNEQFFGPGTRLTVL.

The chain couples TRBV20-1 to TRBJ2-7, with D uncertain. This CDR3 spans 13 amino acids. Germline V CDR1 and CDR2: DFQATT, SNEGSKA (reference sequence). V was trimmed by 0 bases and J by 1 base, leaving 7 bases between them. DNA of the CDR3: TGCAGTGCTAGAGATGGCAGGTCCTACGAGCAGTACTTC. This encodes CSARDGRSYEQYF.

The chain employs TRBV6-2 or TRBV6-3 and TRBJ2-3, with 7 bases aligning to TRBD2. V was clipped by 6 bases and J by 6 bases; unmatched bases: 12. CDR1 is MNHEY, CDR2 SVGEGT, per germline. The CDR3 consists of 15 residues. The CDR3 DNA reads TGTGCCAGCAGCCGACGGACTAGTGCCACGGATACGCAGTATTTT. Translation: CASSRRTSATDTQYF.

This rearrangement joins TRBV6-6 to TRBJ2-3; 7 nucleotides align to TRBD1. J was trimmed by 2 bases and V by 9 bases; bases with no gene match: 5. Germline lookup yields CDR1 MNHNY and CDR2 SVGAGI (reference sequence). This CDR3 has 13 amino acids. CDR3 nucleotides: TGTGCCAGTCATAGGGGGCTCACAGATACGCAGTATTTT. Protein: CASHRGLTDTQYF.

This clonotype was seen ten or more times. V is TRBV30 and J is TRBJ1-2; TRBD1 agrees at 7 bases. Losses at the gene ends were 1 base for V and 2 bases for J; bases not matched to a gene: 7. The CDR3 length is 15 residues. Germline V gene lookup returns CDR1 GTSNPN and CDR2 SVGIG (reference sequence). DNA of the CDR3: TGTGCCTGGAGTGGTACAGGGGTCGTCAACTATGGCTACACCTTC. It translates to CAWSGTGVVNYGYTF.

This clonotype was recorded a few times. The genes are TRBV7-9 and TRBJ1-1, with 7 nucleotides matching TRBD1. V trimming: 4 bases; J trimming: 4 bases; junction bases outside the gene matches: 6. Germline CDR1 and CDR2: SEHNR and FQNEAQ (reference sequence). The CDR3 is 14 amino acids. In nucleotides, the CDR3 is TGTGCCAGCAGCTCAAACGCAGGGGGCACTGAAGCTTTCTTT. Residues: CASSSNAGGTEAFF.

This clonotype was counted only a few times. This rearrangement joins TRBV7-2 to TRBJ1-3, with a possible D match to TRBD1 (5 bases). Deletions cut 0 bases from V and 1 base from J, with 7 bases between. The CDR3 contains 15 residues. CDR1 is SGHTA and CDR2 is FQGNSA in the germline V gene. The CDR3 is CASSLAGASGNTIYF. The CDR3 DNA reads TGTGCCAGCAGCTTAGCAGGGGCGTCTGGAAACACCATATATTTT.

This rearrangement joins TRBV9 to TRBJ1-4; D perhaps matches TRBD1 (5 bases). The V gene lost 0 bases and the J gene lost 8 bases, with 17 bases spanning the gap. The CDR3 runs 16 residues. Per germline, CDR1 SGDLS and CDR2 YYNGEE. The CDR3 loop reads CASSVAIGRGPEKLFF. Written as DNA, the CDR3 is TGTGCCAGCAGCGTAGCCATCGGGAGGGGACCCGAAAAACTGTTTTTT.

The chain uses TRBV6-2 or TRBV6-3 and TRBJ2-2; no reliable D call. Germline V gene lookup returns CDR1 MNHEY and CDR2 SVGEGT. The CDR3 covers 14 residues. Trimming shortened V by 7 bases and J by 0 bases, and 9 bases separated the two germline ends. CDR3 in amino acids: CASIVRPNTGELFF. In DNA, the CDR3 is TGTGCCAGCATAGTGCGCCCGAACACCGGGGAGCTGTTTTTT.

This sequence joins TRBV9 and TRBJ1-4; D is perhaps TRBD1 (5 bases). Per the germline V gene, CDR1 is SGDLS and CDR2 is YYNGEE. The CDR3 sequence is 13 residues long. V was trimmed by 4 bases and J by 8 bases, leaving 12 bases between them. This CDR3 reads CASSRGGEEKLFF. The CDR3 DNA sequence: TGTGCCAGCAGCCGCGGGGGAGAGGAAAAACTGTTTTTT.

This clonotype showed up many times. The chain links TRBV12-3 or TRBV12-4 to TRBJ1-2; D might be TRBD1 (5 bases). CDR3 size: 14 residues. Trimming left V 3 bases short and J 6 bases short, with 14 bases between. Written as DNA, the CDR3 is TGTGCCAGCAGTTTCTCGTCAGGGAGTCATGGCTACACCTTC. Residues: CASSFSSGSHGYTF.